Listed here are 2 T cell receptor beta chains from one sample, sequenced in a study of blood T cell repertoires in COVID-19. Assay used: immunoSEQ multiplex PCR; TCRdb lists only in-frame clones, some missing. The sample has roughly 130,000 clones, approximately 85% seen once; the top ten hold 3% to 4%. Source material: PBMCs or T cells enriched from blood (not recorded which). The receptor set was obtained from a woman in her fifties or sixties with acute COVID-19.

The chain couples TRBV28 to TRBJ2-3; 8 bases match TRBD2. This CDR3 contains 20 residues. In germline, CDR1 is MDHEN, CDR2 SYDVKM. The ends lost 5 bases at V and 6 bases at J; junction bases unmatched: 25. DNA of the CDR3: TGTGCCAGCAGTGGGGGTTCCTTTGTCGGTAGCGGGAACTCCGGGGATACGCAGTATTTT. Its protein is CASSGGSFVGSGNSGDTQYF.

This chain connects TRBV10-3 to TRBJ2-7, with a weak D call TRBD2 (6 bases). The CDR3 sequence is 16 residues long. The germline V and J ends were trimmed by 11 bases and 4 bases, with 27 bases remaining between them. CDR1 ENHRY and CDR2 SYGVKD come from the germline V gene. The CDR3 sequence is CAAGGMRGRRGYEQYF. The CDR3 DNA follows: TGTGCCGCCGGGGGTATGCGGGGTCGGCGGGGATACGAGCAGTACTTC.